Each of the 5 T cell receptor beta chains below was sequenced from the same sample in a study of shared clonotypes between healthy human individuals (dated by TCRdb to between 2020 and 2021). Receptor amplification or capture employed the immunoSEQ multiplex PCR assay. TCRdb retrieved this table from immuneACCESS and kept in-frame rearrangements only. Not all clones are present; in checked studies, unresolved V genes account for under half, and no reason is known for the remainder. The sample table holds 2 million to 3 million clones, of which 93% were seen once. The ten most abundant clones make up approximately 0.37% of the sample. Material for sequencing was naive CD4+ T cells from PBMCs. The label giving this sample's cell subset or site can be read as: CD45RA+ positively selected. The receptors originated from a man between 18 and 35 years old in good health. Some clones in this sample may be carry-over from other donors' samples.

This sequence joins TRBV28 and TRBJ1-2; D might be TRBD1 (6 bases). Per the germline V gene, CDR1 is MDHEN and CDR2 is SYDVKM. V lost 7 bases to trimming and J lost 2 bases, with 14 bases between them. The CDR3 has 14 amino acids. The CDR3 nucleotides are TGTGCCAGCAATGGCGCAGGGACAAACTATGGCTACACCTTC. Translating it yields CASNGAGTNYGYTF.

V usage is TRBV5-1 and J usage is TRBJ2-4; tentatively, D is TRBD1 (6 bases). CDR1 is SGHRS and CDR2 is YFSETQ in the germline V gene. V was clipped by 4 bases and J by 8 bases, with 19 bases between them. The CDR3 totals 15 residues. The CDR3 DNA is TGCGCCAGCAGCCCTGATGGGGGCGGTAAATACATTCAGTACTTC. As protein: CASSPDGGGKYIQYF.

The table lists this clone with a count of one. The chain is built from TRBV27 and TRBJ2-5, with D possibly being TRBD1 (6 bases). The germline V and J ends were trimmed by 5 bases and 2 bases, with 15 bases remaining between them. This CDR3 is built from 15 residues. Germline V CDR1 and CDR2: MNHEY, SMNVEV (reference sequence). The chain's CDR3 is CASSRWTVTQETQYF. CDR3 bases: TGTGCCAGCAGTAGGTGGACAGTCACACAAGAGACCCAGTACTTC.

The table lists this clone with a few counts. The chain has TRBV7-2 and TRBJ1-1; the D is unclear. Deletions cut 4 bases from V and 4 bases from J, with 4 bases between. The CDR3 totals 11 residues. Looked up from germline, CDR1 is SGHTA and CDR2 is FQGNSA. This CDR3 reads CASSWGTEAFF. The DNA for the CDR3 is TGTGCCAGCAGCTGGGGCACTGAAGCTTTCTTT.

The V gene is TRBV4-2, the J gene TRBJ2-6; D is ambiguous. Trimming shortened V by 3 bases and J by 1 base, and 10 bases separated the two germline ends. Germline V gene lookup returns CDR1 LGHNA and CDR2 YNFKEQ. This CDR3 spans 16 amino acids. The CDR3 sequence: CASSQPTVSGANVLTF. Written as DNA, the CDR3 is TGTGCCAGCAGCCAGCCAACAGTATCTGGGGCCAACGTCCTGACTTTC.